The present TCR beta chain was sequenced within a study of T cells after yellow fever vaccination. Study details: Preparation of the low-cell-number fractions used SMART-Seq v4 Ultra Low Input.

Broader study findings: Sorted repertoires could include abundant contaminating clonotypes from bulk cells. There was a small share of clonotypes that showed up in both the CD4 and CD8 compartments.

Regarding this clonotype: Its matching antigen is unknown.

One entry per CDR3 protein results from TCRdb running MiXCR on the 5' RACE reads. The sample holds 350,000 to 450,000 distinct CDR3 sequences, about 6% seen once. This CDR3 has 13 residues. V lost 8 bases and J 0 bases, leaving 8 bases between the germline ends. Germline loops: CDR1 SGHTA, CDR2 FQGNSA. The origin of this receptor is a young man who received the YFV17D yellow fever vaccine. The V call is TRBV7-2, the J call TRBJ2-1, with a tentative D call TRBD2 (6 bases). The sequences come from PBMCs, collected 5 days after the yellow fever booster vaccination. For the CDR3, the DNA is TGTGCCAGCTGGGGGGACTCCTACAATGAGCAGTTCTTC. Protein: CASWGDSYNEQFF.